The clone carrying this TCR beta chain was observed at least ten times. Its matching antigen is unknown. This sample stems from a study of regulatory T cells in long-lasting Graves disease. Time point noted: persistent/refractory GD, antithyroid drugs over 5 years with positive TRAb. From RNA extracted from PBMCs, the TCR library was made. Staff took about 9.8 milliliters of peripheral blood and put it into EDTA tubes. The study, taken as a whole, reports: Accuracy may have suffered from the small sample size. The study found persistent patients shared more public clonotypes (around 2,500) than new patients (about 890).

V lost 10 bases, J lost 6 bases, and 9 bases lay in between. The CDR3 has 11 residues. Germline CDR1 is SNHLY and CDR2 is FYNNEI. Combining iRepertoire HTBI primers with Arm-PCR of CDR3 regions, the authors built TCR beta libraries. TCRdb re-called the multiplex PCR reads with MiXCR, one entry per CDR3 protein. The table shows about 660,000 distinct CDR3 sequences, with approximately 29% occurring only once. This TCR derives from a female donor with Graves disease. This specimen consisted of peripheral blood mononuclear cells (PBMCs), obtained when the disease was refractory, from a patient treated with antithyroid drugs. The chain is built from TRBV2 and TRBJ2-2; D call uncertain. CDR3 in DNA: TGTGCCATCGACCTTTCCGGGGAGCTGTTTTTT. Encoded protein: CAIDLSGELFF.